A selection of T cell receptor beta chains follows, all from one sample in a study of T cell responses to AZD1222 COVID-19 vaccine. Profiled with immunoSEQ multiplex PCR; TCRdb holds only in-frame clones, not every one. The sample holds around 130,000 clones; roughly 92% are singletons and the top ten take 0.85% to 1.2%. Sequenced here: peripheral blood, sampled 28 days after the second AZD1222 dose. The receptors originated from an adult who received the AZD1222 COVID-19 vaccine. CDR3s include the opening cysteine and the closing phenylalanine or tryptophan. Each record gives: V gene, clone size, J gene, D gene, CDR3 protein, CDR3 DNA. The D gene is left open where the match is weak. Size values are once, few and many counts, or a class for expanded clones, and some rows have none.

>TRBV7-3|.|TRBJ2-1|TRBD2
CASSLTAGVGNEQFF
TGTGCCAGCAGCTTAACAGCGGGGGTTGGCAATGAGCAGTTCTTC
>TRBV18|.|TRBJ1-1|TRBD1
CASSQGARSEAFF
TGTGCCAGCTCACAGGGGGCCAGGTCTGAAGCTTTCTTT
>TRBV30|.|TRBJ1-2|.
CAWRIHLGGFNYGYTF
TGTGCCTGGCGTATTCACCTCGGGGGGTTTAACTATGGCTACACCTTC
>TRBV7-2|.|TRBJ2-5|.
CASSRLGEETQYF
TGTGCCAGCAGCCGACTTGGGGAGGAGACCCAGTACTTC
>TRBV18|once|TRBJ2-2|.
CAGSSDLRGGELFF
TGTGCCGGCTCATCCGACCTCCGGGGCGGGGAGCTGTTTTTT
>TRBV9|.|TRBJ2-7|.
CASSVRGSYEQYF
TGTGCCAGCAGCGTTCGGGGTTCCTACGAGCAGTACTTC
>TRBV25-1|.|TRBJ1-1|.
CASSVDGNTEAFF
TGTGCCAGCAGTGTGGACGGGAACACTGAAGCTTTCTTT
>TRBV4-2|.|TRBJ1-1|.
CASSQDPRQTMNTEAFF
TGTGCCAGCAGCCAAGATCCACGACAGACTATGAACACTGAAGCTTTCTTT
>TRBV27|.|TRBJ2-3|TRBD1
CASSRGDTQYF
TGTGCCAGCAGCAGGGGGGATACGCAGTATTTT
>TRBV4-3|.|TRBJ1-2|.
CASSLIPGRANYGYTF
TGCGCCAGCAGCCTGATTCCGGGCCGAGCTAACTATGGCTACACCTTC
>TRBV19|.|TRBJ1-5|.
CASRYTGRSNQPQHF
TGTGCCAGTAGGTACACGGGGCGTAGCAATCAGCCCCAGCATTTT
>TRBV25-1|.|TRBJ2-7|.
CASAPPAYLVSEQYF
TGTGCCAGCGCTCCGCCCGCTTACCTTGTATCCGAGCAGTACTTC
>TRBV6-5|.|TRBJ1-2|.
CASSYEAPYGYTF
TGTGCCAGCAGTTACGAGGCGCCTTATGGCTACACCTTC
>TRBV7-8|.|TRBJ2-7|.
CASSFTSASYEQYF
TGTGCCAGCAGCTTTACGAGCGCCTCCTACGAGCAGTACTTC
>TRBV2|.|TRBJ2-1|.
CASILQHYSYNEQFF
TGTGCCAGCATTCTACAGCATTACTCCTACAATGAGCAGTTCTTC
>TRBV7-3|.|TRBJ2-1|TRBD1
CDGPGGNEQFF
TGTGACGGGCCAGGGGGCAATGAGCAGTTCTTC
>TRBV3-1/TRBV3-2|.|TRBJ1-3|.
CASSQRSSGNTIYF
TGTGCCAGCAGCCAAAGAAGCTCTGGAAACACCATATATTTT
>TRBV5-8|.|TRBJ2-7|TRBD1
CASSFQGALVEQYF
TGTGCCAGCAGCTTTCAGGGGGCCCTCGTCGAGCAGTACTTC
>TRBV2|.|TRBJ1-1|.
CASSEGVGTRRRTEAFF
TGTGCCAGCAGTGAAGGTGTGGGGACGCGTCGGAGGACTGAAGCTTTCTTT
>TRBV6-6|.|TRBJ2-5|TRBD2
CASSYGGLAGETQYF
TGTGCCAGCAGTTACGGAGGACTAGCGGGAGAGACCCAGTACTTC
>TRBV11-3|.|TRBJ1-6|.
CASSLGGDSPLHF
TGTGCCAGCAGCTTAGGGGGGGATTCACCCCTCCACTTT
>TRBV13|few|TRBJ2-7|.
CASSSVRLGFEQYF
TGTGCCAGCAGCTCGGTCCGACTCGGGTTCGAGCAGTACTTC
>TRBV28|.|TRBJ1-6|.
CASSPQGTYNSPLHF
TGTGCCAGCAGTCCTCAAGGGACCTATAATTCACCCCTCCACTTT
>TRBV11-3|.|TRBJ2-3|TRBD2
CASSAGLAGGSTDTQYF
TGTGCCAGCAGCGCAGGACTAGCGGGGGGAAGCACAGATACGCAGTATTTT
>TRBV5-6|.|TRBJ1-6|.
CASSPWGLNNSPLHF
TGTGCCAGCAGCCCCTGGGGTCTTAATAATTCACCCCTCCACTTT
>TRBV15|.|TRBJ2-1|TRBD2
CATSGLGLAGVYNEQFF
TGTGCCACCAGCGGGCTGGGACTAGCGGGGGTCTACAATGAGCAGTTCTTC
>TRBV11-3|.|TRBJ2-3|TRBD1
CASRREGQGTDTQYF
TGTGCCAGCAGACGGGAGGGACAGGGGACAGATACGCAGTATTTT
>TRBV7-6|once|TRBJ1-2|.
CASSAGRSYGYTF
TGTGCCAGCAGCGCGGGACGGTCCTATGGCTACACCTTC
>TRBV7-6|.|TRBJ1-1|.
CASRPTREVNTEAFF
TGTGCCAGCAGACCCACGAGGGAGGTGAACACTGAAGCTTTCTTT
>TRBV9|.|TRBJ2-4|.
CASSSGAKNIQYF
TGTGCCAGCAGCTCCGGGGCCAAAAACATTCAGTACTTC
>TRBV15|.|TRBJ1-1|.
CATSRGLANTEAFF
TGTGCCACCAGCAGAGGCCTAGCGAACACTGAAGCTTTCTTT
>TRBV6-5|few|TRBJ2-5|TRBD2
CASSYSGTSGQETQYF
TGTGCCAGCAGTTACTCCGGGACTAGCGGGCAAGAGACCCAGTACTTC
>TRBV5-8|.|TRBJ1-2|.
CASSLDPGGLDYGYTF
TGTGCCAGCAGCTTGGATCCGGGGGGGCTCGACTATGGCTACACCTTC
>TRBV27|.|TRBJ2-2|.
CATWRPYTGELFF
TGTGCCACTTGGAGACCTTACACCGGGGAGCTGTTTTTT
>TRBV4-2|.|TRBJ1-5|.
CASSRDPDGQPQHF
TGTGCCAGCAGCCGGGACCCCGATGGACAGCCCCAGCATTTT
>TRBV2|.|TRBJ1-1|.
CASSEAYMNTEAFF
TGTGCCAGCAGTGAAGCGTATATGAACACTGAAGCTTTCTTT
>TRBV7-8|once|TRBJ1-4|TRBD1
CASSPNRGANEKLFF
TGTGCCAGCAGCCCGAACAGGGGAGCTAATGAAAAACTGTTTTTT
>TRBV7-7|.|TRBJ2-5|.
CASSVSTGFGETQYF
TGTGCCAGCAGCGTCTCGACGGGGTTTGGGGAGACCCAGTACTTC
>TRBV19|.|TRBJ2-1|.
CASTKGRYNEQFF
TGTGCCAGTACTAAAGGGCGGTACAATGAGCAGTTCTTC
>TRBV28|.|TRBJ2-5|.
CASRDAPREKTQYF
TGTGCCAGCCGGGACGCCCCGCGGGAAAAGACCCAGTACTTC
>TRBV28|.|TRBJ1-1|.
CASRSWVRDTEAFF
TGTGCCAGCAGGTCTTGGGTTCGTGACACTGAAGCTTTCTTT
>TRBV7-2|.|TRBJ1-6|.
CASSLQPGALSNSPLHF
TGTGCCAGCAGCTTACAGCCGGGGGCGCTTTCTAATTCACCCCTCCACTTT
>TRBV9|once|TRBJ1-1|.
CASSVVLTDYTEAFF
TGTGCCAGCAGCGTAGTATTAACCGACTACACTGAAGCTTTCTTT
>TRBV2|.|TRBJ2-1|.
CASSEEVYNEQFF
TGTGCCAGCAGTGAAGAGGTTTACAATGAGCAGTTCTTC
>TRBV6-2/TRBV6-3|.|TRBJ2-5|.
CASSLNRGGRETQYF
TGTGCCAGCAGTTTGAACAGGGGGGGCCGGGAGACCCAGTACTTC
>TRBV19|once|TRBJ2-2|.
CASTPRGGFDGELFF
TGTGCCAGTACCCCTCGGGGAGGCTTCGACGGGGAGCTGTTTTTT
>TRBV11-2|.|TRBJ1-3|.
CASGDKGTLLAGNTIYF
TGTGCCAGCGGCGACAAAGGGACCCTTTTAGCGGGAAACACCATATATTTT